Presented here are 13 T cell receptor beta chains from one specimen sequenced in a study of metastatic and nonmetastatic thyroid tumors. No patient received treatment before thyroid surgery. Using MiXCR, TCRdb re-called clones from the PCR reads. The profile shows roughly 38,000 clones, roughly an eighth of them singletons. The sample consisted of blood. These receptors all come from a male donor with papillary thyroid cancer or a benign thyroid nodule (not recorded which). Some clones in this sample may be carry-over from other donors' samples.

On this clone itself: Compared with germline, one end of the junction differs, possibly owing to a read error. The chain recombines TRBV28 with TRBJ2-7; 11 nucleotides match TRBD2. This CDR3 is built from 18 residues. CDR1 is MDHEN, CDR2 SYDVKM, per germline. Written as DNA, the CDR3 is TGTGCCAGCCCTCCCGCTGGGCTAGCGGGAGGAAGGACCTACGAGCAGCACTTC. Amino acids: CASPPAGLAGGRTYEQHF.

The sample holds many counts of this clone. This sequence joins TRBV27 and TRBJ1-1; D unresolved. Trimming left V 10 bases short and J 11 bases short, with 17 bases between. The CDR3 consists of 11 residues. CDR1 and CDR2 from the germline V gene are MNHEY and SMNVEV (reference sequence). CDR3 loop: CATVSAERAFF. The CDR3 coding sequence is TGTGCCACCGTAAGCGCGGAAAGGGCTTTCTTT.

Only a few counts were recorded for this clone. This clone may be a read error of a much larger clone one base away. The chain carries TRBV29-1 and TRBJ2-7; 8 bases fit TRBD1. This CDR3 contains 13 residues. The J segment lost 0 bases and the V segment lost 3 bases, leaving 1 base of the junction unmatched. The germline gives CDR1 SQVTM, CDR2 ANQGSEA. CDR3 residues: CSVDTGGSYEQYF. The CDR3 nucleotides are TGCAGCGTTGATACAGGGGGCTCCTACGAGCAGTACTTC.

Ten or more counts support this clone. The chain is built from TRBV9 and TRBJ2-1; unclear D gene. V shed 2 bases and J shed 8 bases, with 11 bases lying between them. Germline CDR1 reads SGDLS; CDR2 reads YYNGEE. CDR3 length: 13 residues. Written as DNA, the CDR3 is TGTGCCAGCAGCGTCGATCGTCGAGATGAGCAGTTCTTC. The encoded protein is CASSVDRRDEQFF. The full variable domain, with the rest looked up from reference TRBV9 and TRBJ2-1, is DSGVTQTPKHLITATGQRVTLRCSPRSGDLSVYWYQQSLDQGLQFLIQYYNGEERAKGNILERFSAQQFPDLHSELNLSSLELGDSALYFCASSVDRRDEQFFGPGTRLTVL.

This clone was seen at least ten times. J is TRBJ1-3 and V is TRBV7-9; D not resolved. The germline V gene encodes CDR1 SEHNR and CDR2 FQNEAQ (reference sequence). The CDR3 length is 14 residues. V was trimmed by 6 bases and J by 1 base, leaving 10 bases between them. CDR3 protein: CASRRTVSGNTIYF. For the CDR3, the DNA is TGTGCCAGCAGAAGAACGGTGTCTGGAAACACCATATATTTT.

This clone has only a few counts. A much larger clone differs by one base, so this may be a read error. The chain combines TRBV20-1 with TRBJ2-7; TRBD1 might be the D (6 bases). CDR1 is DFQATT and CDR2 is SNEGSKA in the germline V gene (reference sequence). There are 15 residues in the CDR3. For the CDR3, the DNA is TGCAGTGCTAGACCTGGACAGACGATGTCCTACGGGCAGTACTTC. Its translation is CSARPGQTMSYGQYF.

A note on this clone: At one of its ends the junction is not consistent with the germline gene, which may arise from a read error. The gene calls are TRBV15 and TRBJ1-1; D call uncertain. CDR3 length: 14 amino acids. CDR1 is LNHNV and CDR2 is YYDKDF in the germline V gene (reference sequence). The CDR3 loop is CATIRETTNTGAFF. The CDR3 bases are TGTGCCACCATCAGAGAGACAACGAACACTGGAGCTTTCTTT.

This clone turned up a few times. This may arise from a read error, as a much more abundant clone is one base away. The chain couples TRBV28 to TRBJ2-4; either TRBD1 or TRBD2 may fit D (6 bases each). Germline V gene sequence: CDR1 MDHEN, CDR2 SYDVKM. V was trimmed by 4 bases and J by 4 bases, leaving 20 bases between them. The CDR3 is made up of 17 amino acids. The CDR3 here is CASSYPPGGSSKNIQYF. The CDR3 region has the DNA TGTGCCAGCAGTTACCCCCCCGGGGGCAGCAGTAAAAACATTCAGTACTTC.

This clone showed up many times. The chain has TRBV20-1 and TRBJ2-5; 7 nucleotides line up with TRBD1. Trimming at V came to 5 bases and at J to 2 bases, leaving 8 bases not matched to a gene. CDR3 size: 14 residues. Germline CDR1 DFQATT, CDR2 SNEGSKA (reference sequence). The CDR3 here is CSARTPQGQETQYF. The CDR3 DNA sequence: TGCAGTGCTCGGACCCCACAGGGGCAAGAGACCCAGTACTTC.

This clone was found a few times. V usage is TRBV10-2 and J usage is TRBJ1-6; 10 bases fit TRBD1. The V gene's germline CDR1 is WSHSY and CDR2 SAAADI. J gave up 6 bases and V 0 bases, and 5 bases lay outside the gene matches. The CDR3 is made up of 17 amino acids. The DNA of the CDR3 is TGCGCCAGCAGTGAGTCCCGGACAGGGGGGATTAATTCACCCCTCCACTTT. Amino acids: CASSESRTGGINSPLHF.

By sample fraction, this clone is medium-sized. V gene TRBV7-2 combines with J gene TRBJ2-7, with 10 bases fitting TRBD1. The CDR3 totals 14 residues. Germline CDR1 reads SGHTA; CDR2 reads FQGNSA. With V trimmed by 1 base and J by 6 bases, 3 bases remained unmatched. CDR3 loop: CASSLGDRGFEQYF. CDR3 coding DNA: TGTGCCAGCAGCTTAGGGGACAGGGGCTTCGAGCAGTACTTC.

This clone appeared many times. This sequence joins TRBV6-2 or TRBV6-3 and TRBJ2-1; tentative D call: TRBD2 (5 bases). This CDR3 has 15 amino acids. Between the trimmed V and J ends, which lost 6 bases and 4 bases, there was a span of 16 bases. CDR1 and CDR2 (germline): MNHEY, SVGEGT. CDR3 region: CASSLRAALYNEQFF. The CDR3 DNA reads TGTGCCAGCAGCCTGAGGGCGGCACTATACAATGAGCAGTTCTTC.

J is TRBJ2-7 and V is TRBV28, with 13 bases matching TRBD2. Trimming removed 2 bases from V and 4 bases from J; junction bases left unmatched: 5. Germline V CDR1 and CDR2: MDHEN, SYDVKM. CDR3 length: 16 residues. The CDR3 reads CASSLPPTSGGYEQYF. In DNA, the CDR3 is TGTGCCAGCAGTTTACCACCGACTAGCGGGGGGTACGAGCAGTACTTC.